This T cell receptor beta chain was documented in a study of T cells in Graves' hyperthyroidism and ophthalmopathy. Overall study results and limits: Prediction of ophthalmopathy progression came a median about 6 months pre-onset.

Amplification of TCR beta CDR3 regions used RNA as the template. Primed by the HTBI set, a first-round RT-PCR was run on the TCR CDR3. Each CDR3 protein gets one entry after TCRdb re-called the multiplex PCR reads with MiXCR. The table shows approximately 720,000 distinct CDR3 sequences, with roughly a sixth occurring only once. Germline-derived CDR1 and CDR2 are DFQATT and SNEGSKA (reference sequence). This CDR3 spans 14 amino acids. The V and J ends lost 3 bases and 7 bases respectively, with 18 bases between them. Comments on this clonotype: As yet, its antigen is unknown.

The V call is TRBV20-1, the J call TRBJ1-2; D is perhaps TRBD1 (5 bases). Sequencing was done on a sample of blood. This clonotype was obtained from a woman between 45 and 65 years old with Graves' hyperthyroidism that later progressed to Graves' ophthalmopathy. CDR3 residues: CSASLQGRFGGYTF. The CDR3 bases are TGCAGTGCTAGCCTCCAGGGCAGGTTCGGTGGCTACACCTTC.